The TCR beta chain described here comes from a study of shared clonotypes between healthy human individuals. Study-level results: Memory subsets generally showed lower estimated richness than naive subsets.

On this clone: Its antigen is currently unknown.

Only CD45RO-negative cells positively selected for CCR7 counted as naive CD8 cells, so terminally differentiated effector memory CD45RA+ cells were excluded. Every donor was a Caucasian adult from Nashville, Tennessee. From germline, CDR1 is MNHEY and CDR2 SMNVEV (reference sequence). The germline V and J ends were trimmed by 4 bases and 3 bases, with 7 bases remaining between them. The CDR3 runs to 13 residues. Per the study methods: Sequence data from immunoSEQ were junction-only and lacked quality scores; consequently, filtering differed. The assay was immunoSEQ multiplex PCR, and TCRdb's table has in-frame clones only and misses some. V, J and clone size reflect that table, while D and trimming were determined from the DNA. The data contain around 2.1 million clones, more than 85% of them singletons.

The genes are TRBV27 and TRBJ2-4; D not certain. The source of this sequence is a man younger than 35 in good health. Some clones in this sample may be carry-over from other donors' samples. Sequencing was carried out using naive CD8+ T cells from PBMCs. CDR3 coding DNA: TGTGCCAGCAGTTCCCTTATCAAAAACATTCAGTACTTC. Its protein product is CASSSLIKNIQYF.